This T cell receptor beta chain was captured by sequencing in a study of T-cell reconstitution after alpha-beta-depleted transplantation in children. This clonotype showed up just a few times. Molecular barcoding with unique molecular identifiers was used for the TCRbeta library. TCRdb fed the PCR reads into MiXCR, producing one record per CDR3 protein. The table lists some 300,000 distinct CDR3 sequences, 10% of them singletons. This CDR3 is 18 amino acids long. J was trimmed by 2 bases and V by 2 bases; bases with no gene match: 10. The germline gives CDR1 MNHEY, CDR2 SVGEGT. Sequenced here: PBMCs from the stem cell graft donor, sampled from the stem cell graft. The receptor was isolated from a human donor who donated a stem cell graft to a child with acute lymphoblastic leukemia. This chain joins TRBV6-2 or TRBV6-3 and TRBJ1-5, with TRBD1 identical over 9 bases. The CDR3 loop is CASSYLRDRARGNQPQHF. CDR3 sequence (DNA): TGTGCCAGCAGTTACCTCCGGGACAGGGCTAGGGGCAATCAGCCCCAGCATTTT.